Presented here are 4 T cell receptor beta chains from one specimen sequenced in a study of control samples from healthy donors and cancer patients. The method was immunoSEQ multiplex PCR; TCRdb's version includes in-frame clones alone and lacks a portion of them. Of 180,000 or so clones listed, about 93% were seen once; the top ten hold approximately 4%. The sample consisted of blood. The receptors derive from a woman aged 55 to 70 in good health.

The J gene is TRBJ2-1, the V gene TRBV6-5, with 8 bases matching TRBD1. This CDR3 spans 15 amino acids. Germline V CDR1 and CDR2: MNHEY, SVGAGI. V shed 2 bases and J 7 bases; nucleotides not matched to a gene: 7. This CDR3 is CASSYDGQGWNEQFF. In DNA form, the CDR3 reads TGTGCCAGCAGTTACGACGGACAGGGCTGGAATGAGCAGTTCTTC.

This chain joins TRBV6-2 or TRBV6-3 and TRBJ2-3; D remains unclear. Trimming shortened V by 3 bases and J by 5 bases, and 15 bases separated the two germline ends. The CDR3 is 15 amino acids. Germline V gene data show CDR1 as MNHEY and CDR2 as SVGEGT. The CDR3 here is CASSYRSPFGDTQYF. The CDR3 DNA is TGTGCCAGCAGTTATCGGAGTCCCTTTGGAGATACGCAGTATTTT.

The V gene is TRBV19, the J gene TRBJ1-4; TRBD1 matches 7 bases. This CDR3 contains 17 residues. Trimming took 5 bases from V and 0 from J; bases not matched to a gene: 9. From germline, CDR1 is LNHDA and CDR2 SQIVND (reference sequence). The CDR3 region has the DNA TGTGCCAGTAGTTTGACAGGGTATTCGGCAACTAATGAAAAACTGTTTTTT. Amino acid sequence: CASSLTGYSATNEKLFF.

This clone was seen once. Other nucleotide sequences in the sample specify the same CDR3. The CDR3: CASGLGQGNTEAFF. In nucleotides, the CDR3 is TGTGCTAGTGGTTTGGGACAGGGGAACACTGAAGCTTTCTTT. The chain is built from TRBV12-5 and TRBJ1-1, with 7 positions matching TRBD1. CDR1 and CDR2 (germline): LGHNT, FRNRAP. V lost 1 base to trimming and J lost 1 base; unmatched junction nucleotides: 0. The CDR3 is made up of 14 amino acids.